This paragraph covers one TCR beta chain sequence. Its antigen remains unknown. MiXCR was run by TCRdb on the RT-PCR reads, yielding one entry per CDR3 protein. The data show more than 700,000 distinct CDR3 sequences, about 20% seen once. This sample was included in a study of response to subunit inactivated influenza vaccine. Regarding the study as a whole: That few new T cells are recruited by each seasonal influenza vaccination was the authors' suggestion.

Source: PBMCs from blood, taken more than 4 days after vaccination. This sequence originates from a man aged 45-65 years who received an inactivated influenza vaccine.

CDR3 sequence reads: CASSSLFVTVTDTQYF. CDR3 nucleotides: TGTGCCAGCAGCTCACTATTTGTGACAGTCACAGATACGCAGTATTTT. The chain is built from TRBV7-8 and TRBJ2-3; the D gene is possibly TRBD1 (5 bases). Between the trimmed V and J ends, which lost 4 bases and 2 bases, there was a span of 16 bases. Germline V gene lookup returns CDR1 SGHVS and CDR2 FQNEAQ. CDR3 length: 16 amino acids.